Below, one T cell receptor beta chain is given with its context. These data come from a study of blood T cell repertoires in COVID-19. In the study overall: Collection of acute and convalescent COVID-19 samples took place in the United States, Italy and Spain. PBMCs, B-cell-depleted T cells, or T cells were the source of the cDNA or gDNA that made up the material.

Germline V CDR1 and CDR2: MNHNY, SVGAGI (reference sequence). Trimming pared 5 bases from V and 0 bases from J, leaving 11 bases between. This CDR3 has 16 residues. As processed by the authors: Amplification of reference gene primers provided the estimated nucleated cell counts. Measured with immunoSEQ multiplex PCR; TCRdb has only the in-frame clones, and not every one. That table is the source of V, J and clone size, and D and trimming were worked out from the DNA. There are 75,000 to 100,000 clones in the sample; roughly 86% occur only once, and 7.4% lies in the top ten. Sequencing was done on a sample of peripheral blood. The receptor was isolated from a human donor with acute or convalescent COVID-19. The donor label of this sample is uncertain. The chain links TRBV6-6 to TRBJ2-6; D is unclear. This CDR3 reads CASSPHDNSGANVLTF. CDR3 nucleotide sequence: TGTGCCAGCAGTCCCCACGACAACTCTGGGGCCAACGTCCTGACTTTC.